Following are 8 T cell receptor beta chains from one sample sequenced in a study of blood T cell repertoires in COVID-19. Using immunoSEQ multiplex PCR, the repertoire was profiled, and TCRdb retains in-frame clones only, with some absent. The sample includes 200,000 to 250,000 clones, roughly 85% of them seen just once. Specimen: peripheral blood. The receptors stem from a man aged 35 to 55 with acute or convalescent COVID-19.

CDR3 region: CASSEVSQGGSYNEQFF. The DNA for the CDR3 is TGTGCCAGCAGTGAAGTCTCCCAGGGGGGCTCCTACAATGAGCAGTTCTTC. The genes are TRBV25-1 and TRBJ2-1, with a possible D match to TRBD1 (7 bases). This CDR3 has 17 amino acids. Germline V CDR1 and CDR2: MGHDK, SYGVNS. The germline V and J ends were trimmed by 2 bases and 0 bases, with 14 bases remaining between them. Using reference TRBV25-1 and TRBJ2-1 for the parts outside the CDR3, the full variable domain is EADIYQTPRYLVIGTGKKITLECSQTMGHDKMYWYQQDPGMELHLIHYSYGVNSTEKGDLSSESTVSRIRTEHFPLTLESARPSHTSQYLCASSEVSQGGSYNEQFFGPGTRLTVL.

The CDR3 sequence: CASNPGGLNQPQHF. In DNA form, the CDR3 reads TGTGCCAGCAATCCAGGGGGGTTAAATCAGCCCCAGCATTTT. The gene calls are TRBV28 and TRBJ1-5; TRBD1 aligns across 7 bases. The junction had 7 bases not matched to a gene; V was cut back by 7 bases and J by 4 bases. The CDR3 consists of 14 residues. CDR1 and CDR2 from the germline V gene are MDHEN and SYDVKM.

The chain links TRBV7-3 to TRBJ1-1, with no clear D. CDR1 and CDR2 (germline): SGHTA, FQGTGA. V lost 5 bases to trimming and J lost 1 base, with 8 bases between them. CDR3 length: 13 amino acids. The DNA of the CDR3 is TGTGCCAGCAGCCCCCGACAGAACACTGAAGCTTTCTTT. Translation: CASSPRQNTEAFF.

V gene TRBV5-4 combines with J gene TRBJ2-7; D might be TRBD1 (6 bases). This CDR3 is 15 amino acids long. From germline, CDR1 is SGHNT and CDR2 YYREEE (reference sequence). Between the trimmed V and J ends, which lost 0 bases and 0 bases, there was a span of 10 bases. The CDR3 DNA sequence: TGTGCCAGCAGCTTGGGGGGGCCCCGCTCCTACGAGCAGTACTTC. This translates into CASSLGGPRSYEQYF.

A single count supports this clone. The rearrangement joins TRBV30 to TRBJ1-4, with 9 bases matching TRBD1. V lost 8 bases, J lost 9 bases, and 7 bases stayed unmatched. The germline CDR1 and CDR2 sequences are GTSNPN and SVGIG (reference sequence). The CDR3 has 12 amino acids. CDR3 DNA: TGTGCCGGGGACAGGGCCGGAAAAAAACTGTTTTTT. Protein: CAGDRAGKKLFF.

The V gene is TRBV5-1, the J gene TRBJ1-2; TRBD1 agrees at 7 bases. The trim removed 0 bases at V and 0 bases at J, leaving 2 bases unmatched. Germline assignment: CDR1 SGHRS and CDR2 YFSETQ. The length of the CDR3 is 15 residues. Here the CDR3 DNA reads TGCGCCAGCAGCTTGGTGGGACAGTCTAACTATGGCTACACCTTC. Residues: CASSLVGQSNYGYTF.

This clone was seen more than once but under ten times. This chain joins TRBV9 and TRBJ1-1; D is uncertain. With 1 base removed from V and 3 bases from J, the gap between germline ends came to 7 bases. The CDR3 is 13 amino acids. The germline CDR1 and CDR2 sequences are SGDLS and YYNGEE. CDR3 sequence (DNA): TGTGCCAGCAGCGTAAGTAGAGACACTGAAGCTTTCTTT. This encodes CASSVSRDTEAFF.

The CDR3 region is CASSVGGPDTQYF. In nucleotides, the CDR3 is TGTGCCAGCAGCGTAGGAGGTCCAGATACGCAGTATTTT. This chain connects TRBV9 to TRBJ2-3; no clear D gene. The V end was cut by 0 bases, the J end by 4 bases, with 6 bases between. The CDR3 runs 13 residues. Germline V gene data show CDR1 as SGDLS and CDR2 as YYNGEE.